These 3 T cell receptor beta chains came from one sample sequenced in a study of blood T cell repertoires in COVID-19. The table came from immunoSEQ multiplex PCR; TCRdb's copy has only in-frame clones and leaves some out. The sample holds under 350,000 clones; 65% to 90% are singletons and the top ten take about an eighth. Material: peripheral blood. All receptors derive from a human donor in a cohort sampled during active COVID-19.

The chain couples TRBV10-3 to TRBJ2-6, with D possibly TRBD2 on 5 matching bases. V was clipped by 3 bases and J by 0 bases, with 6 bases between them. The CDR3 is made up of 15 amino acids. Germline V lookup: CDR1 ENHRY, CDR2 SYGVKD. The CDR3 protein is CAISEEGSGANVLTF. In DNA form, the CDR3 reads TGTGCCATCAGTGAAGAGGGCTCTGGGGCCAACGTCCTGACTTTC.

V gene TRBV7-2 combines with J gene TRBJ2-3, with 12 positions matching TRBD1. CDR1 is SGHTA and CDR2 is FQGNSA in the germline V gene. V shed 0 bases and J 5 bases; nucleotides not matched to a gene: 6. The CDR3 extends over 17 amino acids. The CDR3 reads CASSLAAGTGGGDTQYF. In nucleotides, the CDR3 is TGTGCCAGCAGCTTAGCGGCCGGGACAGGGGGCGGAGATACGCAGTATTTT.

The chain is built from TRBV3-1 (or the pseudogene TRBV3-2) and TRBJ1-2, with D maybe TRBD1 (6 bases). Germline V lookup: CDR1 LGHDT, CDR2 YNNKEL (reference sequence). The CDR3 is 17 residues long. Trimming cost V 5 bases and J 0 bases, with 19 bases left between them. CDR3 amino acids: CASSSRQAPGANYGYTF. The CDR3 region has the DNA TGTGCCAGCAGCAGCAGACAGGCCCCAGGGGCTAACTATGGCTACACCTTC.